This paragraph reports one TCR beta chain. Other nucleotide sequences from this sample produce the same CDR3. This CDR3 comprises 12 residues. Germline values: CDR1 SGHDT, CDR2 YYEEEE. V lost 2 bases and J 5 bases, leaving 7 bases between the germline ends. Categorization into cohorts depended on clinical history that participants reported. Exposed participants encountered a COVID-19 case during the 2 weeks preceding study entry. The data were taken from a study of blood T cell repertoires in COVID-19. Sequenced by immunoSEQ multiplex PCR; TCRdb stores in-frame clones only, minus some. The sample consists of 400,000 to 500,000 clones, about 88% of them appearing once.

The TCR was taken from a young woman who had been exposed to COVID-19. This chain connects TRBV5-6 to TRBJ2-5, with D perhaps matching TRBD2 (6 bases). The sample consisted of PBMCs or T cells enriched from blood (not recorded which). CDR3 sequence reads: CASSFSGETQYF. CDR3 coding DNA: TGTGCCAGCAGCTTTAGCGGCGAGACCCAGTACTTC. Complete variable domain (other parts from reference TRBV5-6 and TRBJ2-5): DAGVTQSPTHLIKTRGQQVTLRCSPKSGHDTVSWYQQALGQGPQFIFQYYEEEERQRGNFPDRFSGHQFPNYSSELNVNALLLGDSALYLCASSFSGETQYFGPGTRLLVL.